This T cell receptor (beta chain) was identified in a study of T cells in Graves' hyperthyroidism and ophthalmopathy. Amplification of TCR beta CDR3 regions used RNA as the template. In the first-round RT-PCR of the TCR CDR3, the HTBI primer set was used. TCRdb reprocessed the multiplex PCR reads via MiXCR and lists one record per CDR3 protein. The sample consists of about 570,000 distinct CDR3 sequences, around 46% of them appearing once. The germline V gene has CDR1 SGHAT and CDR2 FQNNGV. The CDR3 contains 20 residues when both ends are counted. Notes on this clonotype: It is unclear where the CDR3 begins or ends on the DNA, so no DNA is shown, and the CDR3 is as TCRdb lists it.

What was sequenced was peripheral blood or thyroid tissue (not recorded which). The gene calls are TRBV11-2 and TRBJ2-2; TRBD1 reflects the table's D call only, with no check against the DNA. The clonotype comes from an adult woman with Graves' disease, either hyperthyroidism or ophthalmopathy (not recorded which). The CDR3 loop is CASSFYICSATVQATGELFF.